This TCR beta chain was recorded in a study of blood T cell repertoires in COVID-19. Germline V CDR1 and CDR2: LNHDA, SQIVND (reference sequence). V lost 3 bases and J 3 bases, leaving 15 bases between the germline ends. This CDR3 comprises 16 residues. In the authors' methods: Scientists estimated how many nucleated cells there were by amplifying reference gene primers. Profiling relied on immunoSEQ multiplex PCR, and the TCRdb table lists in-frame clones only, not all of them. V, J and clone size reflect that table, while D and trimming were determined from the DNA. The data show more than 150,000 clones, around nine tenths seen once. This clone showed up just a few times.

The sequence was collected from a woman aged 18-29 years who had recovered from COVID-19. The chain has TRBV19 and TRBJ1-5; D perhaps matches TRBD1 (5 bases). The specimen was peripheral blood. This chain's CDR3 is CASSIGPGDYNQPQHF. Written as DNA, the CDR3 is TGTGCCAGTAGTATCGGGCCCGGGGACTACAATCAGCCCCAGCATTTT. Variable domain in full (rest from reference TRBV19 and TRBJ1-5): DGGITQSPKYLFRKEGQNVTLSCEQNLNHDAMYWYRQDPGQGLRLIYYSQIVNDFQKGDIAEGYSVSREKKESFPLTVTSAQKNPTAFYLCASSIGPGDYNQPQHFGDGTRLSIL.